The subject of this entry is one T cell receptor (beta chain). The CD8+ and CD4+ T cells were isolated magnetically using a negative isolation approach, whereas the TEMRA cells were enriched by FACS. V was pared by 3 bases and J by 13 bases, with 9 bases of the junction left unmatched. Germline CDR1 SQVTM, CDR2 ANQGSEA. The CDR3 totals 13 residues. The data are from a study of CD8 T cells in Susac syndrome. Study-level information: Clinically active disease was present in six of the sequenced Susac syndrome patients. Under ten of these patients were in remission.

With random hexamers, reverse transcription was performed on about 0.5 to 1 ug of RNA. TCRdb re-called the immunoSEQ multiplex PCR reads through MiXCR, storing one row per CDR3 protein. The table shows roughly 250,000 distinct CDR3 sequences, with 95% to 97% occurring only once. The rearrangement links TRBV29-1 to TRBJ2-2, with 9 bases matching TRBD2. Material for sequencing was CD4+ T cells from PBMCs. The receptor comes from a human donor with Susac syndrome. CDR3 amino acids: CSVEVAGEGVLFF. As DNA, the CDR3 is TGCAGCGTTGAGGTAGCGGGAGAGGGCGTGCTGTTTTTT.